This is a list of T cell receptor beta chains from one sample in a study of T cell responses to AZD1222 COVID-19 vaccine. This table comes from immunoSEQ multiplex PCR, and its TCRdb copy is limited to in-frame clones, with some not included. The top ten clones hold less than 6% of a sample with 85,000 to 120,000 clones, 86% of them seen once. This specimen was peripheral blood, taken on day 0 of AZD1222 vaccination. Receptor source: an adult in good health. CDR3s leave out the opening cysteine and the closing phenylalanine or tryptophan. The D gene is left open where the match is weak.

TRBJ2-5	TRBV2	NA	ASSLLGGPGAQETQY
TRBJ2-7	TRBV12-2	NA	ASRPPRETYEQY
TRBJ1-1	TRBV21-1	NA	ASSNPRRGRTEAF
TRBJ2-3	TRBV6-6	TRBD2	ASGGGAGQADTQY
TRBJ2-5	TRBV2	TRBD2	ASTGLAQETQY
TRBJ1-3	TRBV30	NA	AWSVQGNTGNTIY
TRBJ2-5	TRBV19	NA	ASSQGSWETQY
TRBJ1-1	TRBV9	NA	ASSAAPSGNAEAF
TRBJ1-1	TRBV5-6	NA	ASSPLRQMAEAF
TRBJ2-3	TRBV2	NA	ASSMGGTDTQY
TRBJ2-2	TRBV10-3	TRBD2	AISGQAGTSSTGELF
TRBJ1-2	TRBV3-1/TRBV3-2	NA	ASSPSRAGSYGYT
TRBJ2-1	TRBV9	NA	ASSVSGSRDNEQF
TRBJ1-1	TRBV7-3	TRBD1	ASSSQQGGNTEAF
TRBJ2-3	TRBV6-2/TRBV6-3	TRBD1	ASSWARDRTTDTQY
TRBJ1-1	TRBV28	NA	ASSPPDSMNTEAF
TRBJ1-5	TRBV28	NA	ASSFGSNQPQH
TRBJ2-2	TRBV5-6	TRBD2	ASSLDLAGTPGELF
TRBJ1-6	TRBV28	NA	ASSLSGTLPAYNSPLH
TRBJ2-1	TRBV5-1	TRBD1	ASSDPGTGGIEQF
TRBJ2-5	TRBV25-1	NA	ASSDLWDGGMETQY
TRBJ2-7	TRBV6-5	NA	ASSWDWADEQY
TRBJ2-7	TRBV7-2	NA	ASSLALGGGKAPYKQY
TRBJ2-1	TRBV18	NA	ASSPGQGSYNEQF
TRBJ1-1	TRBV15	NA	ATSRRGRAMNTEAF
TRBJ1-6	TRBV5-5	NA	ASSPTPRPSHNSPLH
TRBJ1-5	TRBV23-1	NA	ASSQSWAGDNQPQH
TRBJ2-5	TRBV2	TRBD2	ASSRNSGSGQETQY
TRBJ2-3	TRBV3-1/TRBV3-2	NA	ASSQATDTQY
TRBJ1-1	TRBV9	NA	ASSVEGGGTEAF
TRBJ2-7	TRBV5-1	NA	ASSLDPLQVIYEQY
TRBJ2-7	TRBV6-6	NA	ASSYSGGTYEQY
TRBJ2-5	TRBV18	TRBD1	ASSLRTGKETQY
TRBJ2-5	TRBV6-5	NA	ASSLGTGRETQY
TRBJ1-2	TRBV2	NA	ASRVGYVVGYT
TRBJ2-7	TRBV5-1	TRBD2	ASSHFGGTSGSSYEQY
TRBJ1-5	TRBV5-6	NA	ASSLPPPRDNQPQH
TRBJ2-1	TRBV4-3	TRBD2	ASSQDGLVYEQF
TRBJ2-2	TRBV4-2	NA	ASSQALAGELF
TRBJ1-6	TRBV19	TRBD1	ASTRIRQGNSPLH
TRBJ1-2	TRBV29-1	NA	SVEVGAYGYT
TRBJ2-5	TRBV28	NA	ASSPTRGIQETQY
TRBJ1-5	TRBV12-3/TRBV12-4	NA	ASSLPAGQPQH
TRBJ1-1	TRBV27	NA	ASSLSSDTEAF
TRBJ2-3	TRBV7-3	TRBD1	ASSSDRDKDTQY
TRBJ1-1	TRBV27	NA	ASTPGFMNTEAF
TRBJ2-1	TRBV10-3	TRBD2	AISESRTSGSWNNEQF
TRBJ1-1	TRBV29-1	NA	SAGLKGGGTEAF
TRBJ1-2	TRBV19	TRBD1	ASRWTGGSYGYT
TRBJ2-3	TRBV6-5	NA	ASSYWGGQGTDTQY
TRBJ1-2	TRBV7-9	NA	ASSWQGPYT